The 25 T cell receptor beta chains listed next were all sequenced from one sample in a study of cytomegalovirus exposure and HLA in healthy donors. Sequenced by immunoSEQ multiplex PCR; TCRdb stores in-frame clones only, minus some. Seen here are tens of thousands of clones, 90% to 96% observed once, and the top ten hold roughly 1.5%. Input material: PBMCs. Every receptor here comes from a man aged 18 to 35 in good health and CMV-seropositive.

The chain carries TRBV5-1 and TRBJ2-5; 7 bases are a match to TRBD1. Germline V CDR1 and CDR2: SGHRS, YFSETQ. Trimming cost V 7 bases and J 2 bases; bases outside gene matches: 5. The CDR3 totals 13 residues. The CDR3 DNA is TGCGCCAGCCGGGACAGCGTTCAAGAGACCCAGTACTTC. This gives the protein CASRDSVQETQYF.

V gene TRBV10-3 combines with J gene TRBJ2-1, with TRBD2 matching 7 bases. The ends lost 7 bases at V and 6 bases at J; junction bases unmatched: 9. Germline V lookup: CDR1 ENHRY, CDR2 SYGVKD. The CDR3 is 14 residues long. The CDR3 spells CAINAAGESNEQFF. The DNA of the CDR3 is TGTGCCATCAATGCGGCGGGAGAGAGCAATGAGCAGTTCTTC.

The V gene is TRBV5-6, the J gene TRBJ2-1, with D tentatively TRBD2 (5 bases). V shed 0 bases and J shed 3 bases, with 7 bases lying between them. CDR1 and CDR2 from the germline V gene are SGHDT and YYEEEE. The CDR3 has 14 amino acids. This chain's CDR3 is CASSLESGYNEQFF. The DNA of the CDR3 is TGTGCCAGCAGCTTGGAAAGCGGCTACAATGAGCAGTTCTTC.

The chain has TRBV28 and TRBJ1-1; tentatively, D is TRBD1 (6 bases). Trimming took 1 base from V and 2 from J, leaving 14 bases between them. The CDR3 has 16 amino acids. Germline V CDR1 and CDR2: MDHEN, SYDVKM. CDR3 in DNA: TGTGCCAGCAGTTTATTCCGAGGACAGCTAAACACTGAAGCTTTCTTT. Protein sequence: CASSLFRGQLNTEAFF. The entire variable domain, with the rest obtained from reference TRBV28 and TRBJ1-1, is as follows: DVKVTQSSRYLVKRTGEKVFLECVQDMDHENMFWYRQDPGLGLRLIYFSYDVKMKEKGDIPEGYSVSREKKERFSLILESASTNQTSMYLCASSLFRGQLNTEAFFGQGTRLTVV.

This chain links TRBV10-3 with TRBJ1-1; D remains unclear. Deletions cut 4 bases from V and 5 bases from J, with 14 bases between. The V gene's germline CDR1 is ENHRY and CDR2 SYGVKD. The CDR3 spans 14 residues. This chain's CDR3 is CAISGVGPGTEAFF. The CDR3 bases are TGTGCCATCAGTGGGGTAGGGCCGGGGACTGAAGCTTTCTTT.

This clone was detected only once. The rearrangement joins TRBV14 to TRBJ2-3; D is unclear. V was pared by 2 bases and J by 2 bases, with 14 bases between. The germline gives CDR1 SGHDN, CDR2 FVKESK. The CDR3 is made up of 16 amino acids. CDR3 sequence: CASSQSRVLITDTQYF. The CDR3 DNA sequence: TGTGCCAGCAGCCAATCCCGGGTCCTGATCACAGATACGCAGTATTTT.

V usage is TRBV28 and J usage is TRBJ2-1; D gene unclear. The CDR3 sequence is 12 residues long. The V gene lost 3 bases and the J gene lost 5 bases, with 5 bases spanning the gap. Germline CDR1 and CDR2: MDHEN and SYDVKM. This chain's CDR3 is CASSLAHNEQFF. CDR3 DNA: TGTGCCAGCAGTTTGGCCCACAATGAGCAGTTCTTC.

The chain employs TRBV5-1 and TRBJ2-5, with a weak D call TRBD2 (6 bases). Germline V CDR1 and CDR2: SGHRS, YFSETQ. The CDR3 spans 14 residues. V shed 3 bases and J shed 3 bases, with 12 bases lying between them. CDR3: CASSWGTGEETQYF. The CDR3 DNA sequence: TGCGCCAGCAGCTGGGGGACGGGGGAAGAGACCCAGTACTTC. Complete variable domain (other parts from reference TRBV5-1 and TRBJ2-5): KAGVTQTPRYLIKTRGQQVTLSCSPISGHRSVSWYQQTPGQGLQFLFEYFSETQRNKGNFPGRFSGRQFSNSRSEMNVSTLELGDSALYLCASSWGTGEETQYFGPGTRLLVL.

DNA of the CDR3: TGTGCCAGCACAAGAGCGCAATCCTACGAGCAGTACTTC. This encodes CASTRAQSYEQYF. This rearrangement joins TRBV6-1 to TRBJ2-7; no definite D call. CDR1 is MNHNS, CDR2 SASEGT, per germline. V lost 7 bases and J lost 1, with 11 bases in between. This CDR3 spans 13 amino acids.

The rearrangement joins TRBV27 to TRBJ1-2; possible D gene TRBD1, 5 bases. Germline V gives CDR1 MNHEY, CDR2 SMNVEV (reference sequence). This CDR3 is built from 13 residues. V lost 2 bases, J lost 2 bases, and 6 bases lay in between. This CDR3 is CASSLGGNYGYTF. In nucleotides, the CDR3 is TGTGCCAGCAGTTTAGGGGGGAACTATGGCTACACCTTC.

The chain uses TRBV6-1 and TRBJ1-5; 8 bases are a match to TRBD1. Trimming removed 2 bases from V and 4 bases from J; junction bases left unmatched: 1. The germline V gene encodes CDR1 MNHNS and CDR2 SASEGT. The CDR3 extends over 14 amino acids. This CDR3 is CASSETGGNQPQHF. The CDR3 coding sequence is TGTGCCAGCAGTGAAACAGGGGGAAATCAGCCCCAGCATTTT.

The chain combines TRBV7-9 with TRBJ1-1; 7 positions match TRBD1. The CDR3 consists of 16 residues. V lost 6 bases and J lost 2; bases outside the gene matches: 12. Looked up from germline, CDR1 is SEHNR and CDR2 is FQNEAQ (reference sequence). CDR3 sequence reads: CASRLYRGSSNTEAFF. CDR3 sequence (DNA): TGTGCCAGCAGGCTATACAGGGGAAGTAGTAACACTGAAGCTTTCTTT.

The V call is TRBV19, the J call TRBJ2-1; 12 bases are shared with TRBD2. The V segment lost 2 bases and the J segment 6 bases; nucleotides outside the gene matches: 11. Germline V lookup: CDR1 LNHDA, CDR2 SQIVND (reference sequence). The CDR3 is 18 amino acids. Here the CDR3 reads CASSINLAGGPGGNEQFF. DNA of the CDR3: TGTGCCAGTAGTATAAACCTAGCGGGAGGGCCAGGGGGCAATGAGCAGTTCTTC.

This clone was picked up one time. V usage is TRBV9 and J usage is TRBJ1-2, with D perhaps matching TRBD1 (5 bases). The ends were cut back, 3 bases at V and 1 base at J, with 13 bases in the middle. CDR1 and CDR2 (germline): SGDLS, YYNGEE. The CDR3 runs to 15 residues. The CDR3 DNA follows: TGTGCCAGCAGCGAAGGGGACTGGAGTAACTATGGCTACACCTTC. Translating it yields CASSEGDWSNYGYTF. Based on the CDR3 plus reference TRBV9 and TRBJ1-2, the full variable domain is DSGVTQTPKHLITATGQRVTLRCSPRSGDLSVYWYQQSLDQGLQFLIQYYNGEERAKGNILERFSAQQFPDLHSELNLSSLELGDSALYFCASSEGDWSNYGYTFGSGTRLTVV.

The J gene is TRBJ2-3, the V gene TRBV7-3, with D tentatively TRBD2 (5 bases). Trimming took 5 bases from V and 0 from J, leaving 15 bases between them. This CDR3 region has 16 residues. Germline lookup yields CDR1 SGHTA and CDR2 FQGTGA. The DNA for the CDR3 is TGTGCCAGCAGCCCAGGATTAGCGCCTAGCACAGATACGCAGTATTTT. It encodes CASSPGLAPSTDTQYF.

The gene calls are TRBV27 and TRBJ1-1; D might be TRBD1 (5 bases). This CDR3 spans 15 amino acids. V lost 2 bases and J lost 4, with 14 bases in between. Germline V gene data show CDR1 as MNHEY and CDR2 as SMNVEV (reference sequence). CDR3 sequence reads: CASSLNNFQGTEAFF. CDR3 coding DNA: TGTGCCAGCAGTTTAAATAATTTTCAGGGCACTGAAGCTTTCTTT.

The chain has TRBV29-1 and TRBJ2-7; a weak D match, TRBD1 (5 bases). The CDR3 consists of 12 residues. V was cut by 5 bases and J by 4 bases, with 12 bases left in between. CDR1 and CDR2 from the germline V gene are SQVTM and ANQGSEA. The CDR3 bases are TGCAGCGTTTTCGACAGCAGATACGAGCAGTACTTC. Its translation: CSVFDSRYEQYF.

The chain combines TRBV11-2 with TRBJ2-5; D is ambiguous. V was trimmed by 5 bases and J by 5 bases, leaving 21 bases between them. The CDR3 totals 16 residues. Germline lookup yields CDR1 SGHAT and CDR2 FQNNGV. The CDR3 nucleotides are TGTGCCAGCAGCCCCAACCAGCCCCGGGTCTCGGAGACCCAGTACTTC. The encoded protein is CASSPNQPRVSETQYF. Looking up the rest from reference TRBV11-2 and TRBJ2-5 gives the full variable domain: EAGVAQSPRYKIIEKRQSVAFWCNPISGHATLYWYQQILGQGPKLLIQFQNNGVVDDSQLPKDRFSAERLKGVDSTLKIQPAKLEDSAVYLCASSPNQPRVSETQYFGPGTRLLVL.

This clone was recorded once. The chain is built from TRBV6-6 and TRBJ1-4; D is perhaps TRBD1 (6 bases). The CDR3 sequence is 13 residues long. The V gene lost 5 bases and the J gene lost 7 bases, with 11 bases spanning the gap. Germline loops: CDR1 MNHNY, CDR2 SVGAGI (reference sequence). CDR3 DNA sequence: TGTGCCAGCAGTAACAGGGTTAGTGAAAAACTGTTTTTT. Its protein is CASSNRVSEKLFF.

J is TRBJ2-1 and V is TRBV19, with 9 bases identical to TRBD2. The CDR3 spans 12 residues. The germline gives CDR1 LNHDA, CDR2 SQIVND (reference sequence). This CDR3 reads CASREGLGEQFF. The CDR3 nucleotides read TGTGCGTCGCGGGAGGGCCTGGGTGAGCAGTTCTTC.

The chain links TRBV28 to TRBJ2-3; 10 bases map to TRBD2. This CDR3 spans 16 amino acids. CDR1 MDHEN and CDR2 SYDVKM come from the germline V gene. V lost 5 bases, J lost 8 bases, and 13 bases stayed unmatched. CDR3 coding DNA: TGTGCCAGCAGTATCGTCGCTAGCGGGAGAAAGGTTACGCAGTATTTT. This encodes CASSIVASGRKVTQYF.

Written as DNA, the CDR3 is TGTGCCAGCAGCGGCCGAGTAAACACCATATATTTT. Translated, it gives CASSGRVNTIYF. The chain couples TRBV9 to TRBJ1-3; no clear D gene. The germline gives CDR1 SGDLS, CDR2 YYNGEE. The V and J ends lost 3 bases and 6 bases respectively, with 7 bases between them. This CDR3 spans 12 amino acids.

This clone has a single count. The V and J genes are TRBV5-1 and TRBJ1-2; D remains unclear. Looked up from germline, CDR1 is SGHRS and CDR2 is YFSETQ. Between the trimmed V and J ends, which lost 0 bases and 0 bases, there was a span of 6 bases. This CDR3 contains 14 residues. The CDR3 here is CASSLDSSNYGYTF. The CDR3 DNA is TGCGCCAGCAGCTTGGACAGCTCTAACTATGGCTACACCTTC.

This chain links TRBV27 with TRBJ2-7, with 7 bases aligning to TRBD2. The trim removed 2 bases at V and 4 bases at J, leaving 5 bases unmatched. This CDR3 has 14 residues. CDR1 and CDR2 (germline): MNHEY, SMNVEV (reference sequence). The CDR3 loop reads CASSLVGLGYEQYF. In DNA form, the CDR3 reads TGTGCCAGCAGTTTAGTAGGACTAGGGTACGAGCAGTACTTC.

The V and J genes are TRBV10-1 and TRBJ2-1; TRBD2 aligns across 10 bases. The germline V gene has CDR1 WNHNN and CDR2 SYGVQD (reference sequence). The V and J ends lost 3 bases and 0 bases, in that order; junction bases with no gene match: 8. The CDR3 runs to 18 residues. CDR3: CASSDSRASGSSYNEQFF. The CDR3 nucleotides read TGCGCCAGCAGTGATTCCCGGGCTAGCGGGAGCTCCTACAATGAGCAGTTCTTC.